The following is a TCR beta chain sequence with its context. Its antigen remains unknown. This sample stems from a study of cytomegalovirus exposure and HLA in healthy donors. Study-wide findings and caveats: In all likelihood, a cluster of highly shared sequence variants was a sequencing artifact. Later work associated roughly 17,000 TCR beta sequences with HLA alleles at 0.05 false discovery rate. Links to common viral pathogens appeared, in a later analysis, for several of the most significant clusters.

Healthy bone marrow donors made up the donors. PCR involved 60 Vbeta and 13 Jbeta primers. TCRdb's copy holds only in-frame clones and misses some; the assay was immunoSEQ multiplex PCR. Among 110,000 to 150,000 clones listed, 80% were seen once. The CDR3 has 12 amino acids. Germline V gives CDR1 MDHEN, CDR2 SYDVKM. Trimming removed 5 bases at V and 2 bases at J, with 6 bases between. The source material was PBMCs. This TCR was recovered from a man in his forties in good health and CMV-seronegative. The gene calls are TRBV28 and TRBJ2-5, with D possibly being TRBD1 (5 bases). The CDR3 sequence is CASSRQQETQYF. In DNA, the CDR3 is TGTGCCAGCAGTCGACAGCAAGAGACCCAGTACTTC.